One and the same sample provided the 14 T cell receptor beta chains below, sequenced in a study. MiXCR, applied by TCRdb to the RT-PCR reads, yields one record per CDR3 protein. Among more than 600,000 distinct CDR3 sequences listed, 14% were seen once. Material: memory CD4+ T cells from blood. These receptor sequences come from a female donor in good health, serving as a healthy control.

This clonotype turned up a few times. The chain links TRBV20-1 to TRBJ2-7, with D unclear. V was trimmed by 2 bases and J by 6 bases, leaving 20 bases between them. CDR1 DFQATT and CDR2 SNEGSKA come from the germline V gene (reference sequence). CDR3 size: 15 residues. CDR3 sequence (DNA): TGCAGTGCTAGACCCCCAAATACTAAGCCTCCCGAGCAGTACTTC. This codes for CSARPPNTKPPEQYF.

This clonotype was recorded a few times. CDR3 DNA: TGCGCCAGCAGCTTGGGGGCAGGGGGAGCTGAAGCTTTCTTT. Translating gives CASSLGAGGAEAFF. This chain connects TRBV5-1 to TRBJ1-1; 7 nucleotides match TRBD1. The CDR3 is 14 residues long. J was trimmed by 6 bases and V by 0 bases; bases with no gene match: 5. Germline lookup yields CDR1 SGHRS and CDR2 YFSETQ.

The CDR3 bases are TGTGCCAGCAGCCAAGATCTTATGGGGCAGATTCAAGAGACCCAGTACTTC. Amino acid sequence: CASSQDLMGQIQETQYF. The genes are TRBV4-2 and TRBJ2-5, with a weak D call TRBD1 (5 bases). V lost 0 bases, J lost 2 bases, and 16 bases lay in between. Germline V gene sequence: CDR1 LGHNA, CDR2 YNFKEQ. The CDR3 covers 17 residues.

This clonotype was detected ten times or more. The J gene is TRBJ2-4, the V gene TRBV9; no reliable D call. Trimming pared 3 bases from V and 8 bases from J, leaving 15 bases between. The CDR3 consists of 14 residues. The germline CDR1 and CDR2 sequences are SGDLS and YYNGEE. CDR3 nucleotides: TGTGCCAGCAGCGCCGGACGGGTACACGACATTCAGTACTTC. This gives the protein CASSAGRVHDIQYF.

J is TRBJ1-1 and V is TRBV30; D is undetermined. The germline V gene has CDR1 GTSNPN and CDR2 SVGIG (reference sequence). Trimming took 3 bases from V and 0 from J, leaving 8 bases between them. CDR3 length equals 13 residues. The CDR3 spells CAWRWLMNTEAFF. CDR3 nucleotides: TGTGCCTGGAGGTGGCTCATGAACACTGAAGCTTTCTTT.

This clonotype occurred a few times. The rearrangement links TRBV6-1 to TRBJ1-2, with 10 bases identical to TRBD1. Per germline, CDR1 MNHNS and CDR2 SASEGT. V shed 7 bases, J shed 4 bases, and the junction held 6 bases outside the gene matches. The CDR3 has 14 residues. The CDR3 region has the DNA TGTGCCAGCATGACGACAGGGGGCAGCTATGGCTACACCTTC. Protein product: CASMTTGGSYGYTF.

This clonotype has a handful of counts. This chain joins TRBV4-3 and TRBJ2-2; 7 nucleotides align to TRBD2. Germline CDR1 reads LGHNA; CDR2 reads YSLEER. The CDR3 spans 15 residues. The trim removed 3 bases at V and 9 bases at J, leaving 10 bases unmatched. Here the CDR3 reads CASSHSGGRVWELFF. The CDR3 bases are TGCGCCAGCAGCCACTCGGGAGGACGGGTGTGGGAGCTGTTTTTT.

This rearrangement joins TRBV27 to TRBJ2-1, with 7 nucleotides matching TRBD2. The CDR3 extends over 13 amino acids. The germline V gene has CDR1 MNHEY and CDR2 SMNVEV (reference sequence). V lost 6 bases to trimming and J lost 10 bases; unmatched junction nucleotides: 9. The CDR3 region is CASRGRAGLEQFF. CDR3 nucleotide sequence: TGTGCCAGCAGAGGGAGGGCGGGATTGGAGCAGTTCTTC.

This clonotype was seen repeatedly, ten times or more. The V gene is TRBV5-1, the J gene TRBJ2-5, with 8 bases that match TRBD1. V was pared by 2 bases and J by 5 bases, with 5 bases of the junction left unmatched. Germline V gene sequence: CDR1 SGHRS, CDR2 YFSETQ. CDR3 length: 14 residues. CDR3 amino acids: CASSFNRDRETQYF. CDR3 nucleotide sequence: TGCGCCAGCAGCTTTAACAGGGACAGGGAGACCCAGTACTTC.

This clonotype has at least ten counts. The chain links TRBV4-1 to TRBJ2-1; TRBD2 aligns across 8 bases. The CDR3 is 16 residues long. The V and J ends lost 4 bases and 8 bases, in that order; junction bases with no gene match: 13. CDR1 is MGHRA, CDR2 YSYEKL, per germline. CDR3 amino acids: CASSPKRTSSDDEQFF. In nucleotides, the CDR3 is TGCGCCAGCAGCCCGAAAAGGACTAGCTCCGACGATGAGCAGTTCTTC.

J is TRBJ2-7 and V is TRBV20-1; D unresolved. The germline gives CDR1 DFQATT, CDR2 SNEGSKA (reference sequence). Trimming pared 3 bases from V and 6 bases from J, leaving 9 bases between. The CDR3 is made up of 11 amino acids. The DNA of the CDR3 is TGCAGTGCTAGGTCCCCTCCCGAGCAGTACTTC. Translated, it gives CSARSPPEQYF.

About this clonotype: This may come from a read error, since a much larger clone is one base off. This CDR3 is CAWSVRGTVSYKQYF. In DNA form, the CDR3 reads TGTGCCTGGAGTGTCAGAGGGACAGTCTCCTACAAGCAGTACTTC. The chain recombines TRBV30 with TRBJ2-7; 7 bases map to TRBD1. The CDR3 sequence is 15 residues long. CDR1 GTSNPN and CDR2 SVGIG come from the germline V gene (reference sequence).

This clonotype appeared a few times. V is TRBV24-1 and J is TRBJ2-6; D is unresolved. Germline V CDR1 and CDR2: KGHDR, SFDVKD. V lost 9 bases and J 1 base, leaving 12 bases between the germline ends. The CDR3 is made up of 15 amino acids. CDR3 residues: CATSGWVSGANVLTF. CDR3 sequence (DNA): TGTGCCACCTCCGGTTGGGTGTCTGGGGCCAACGTCCTGACTTTC.

This clonotype has a count of ten or more. This sequence joins TRBV5-5 and TRBJ2-7, with a weak D call TRBD1 (6 bases). The ends were cut back, 0 bases at V and 5 bases at J, with 9 bases in the middle. From germline, CDR1 is SGHKS and CDR2 YYEKEE (reference sequence). The CDR3 is 13 residues long. The CDR3 sequence is CASSLDRADEQYF. Written as DNA, the CDR3 is TGTGCCAGCAGCTTGGACAGGGCGGACGAGCAGTACTTC.